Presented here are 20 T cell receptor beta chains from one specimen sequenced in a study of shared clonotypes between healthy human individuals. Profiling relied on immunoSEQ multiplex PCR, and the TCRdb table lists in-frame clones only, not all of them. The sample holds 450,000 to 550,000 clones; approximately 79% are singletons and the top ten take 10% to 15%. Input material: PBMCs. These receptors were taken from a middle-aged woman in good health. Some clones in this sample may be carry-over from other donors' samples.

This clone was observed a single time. In nucleotides, the CDR3 is TGTGCCACCAGCAGAGTAACCGGACAGGGTACCTACGAGCAGTACTTC. Its protein is CATSRVTGQGTYEQYF. The rearrangement links TRBV15 to TRBJ2-7; 8 positions agree with TRBD1. The CDR3 runs to 16 residues. CDR1 LNHNV and CDR2 YYDKDF come from the germline V gene (reference sequence). V was clipped by 1 base and J by 2 bases; unmatched bases: 7.

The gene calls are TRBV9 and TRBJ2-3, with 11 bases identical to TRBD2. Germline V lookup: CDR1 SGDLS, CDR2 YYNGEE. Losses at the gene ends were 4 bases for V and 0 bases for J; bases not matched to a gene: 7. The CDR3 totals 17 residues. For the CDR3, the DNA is TGTGCCAGCAGCTGGGGGACTAGCGGAACTAGCACAGATACGCAGTATTTT. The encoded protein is CASSWGTSGTSTDTQYF.

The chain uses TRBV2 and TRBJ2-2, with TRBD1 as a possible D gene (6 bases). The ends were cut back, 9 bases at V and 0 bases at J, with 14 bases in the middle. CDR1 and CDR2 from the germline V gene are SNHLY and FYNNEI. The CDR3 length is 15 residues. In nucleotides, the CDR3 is TGTGCCAGTAAATCGACAGGAACGAACACCGGGGAGCTGTTTTTT. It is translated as CASKSTGTNTGELFF.

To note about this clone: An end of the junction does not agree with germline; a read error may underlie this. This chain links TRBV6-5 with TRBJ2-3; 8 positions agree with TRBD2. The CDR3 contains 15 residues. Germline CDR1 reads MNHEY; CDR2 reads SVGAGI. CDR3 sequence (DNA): TGTGCCAGCAGTTACTCCCGGACTAGCAAAGATACGCAGTATTTT. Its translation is CASSYSRTSKDTQYF.

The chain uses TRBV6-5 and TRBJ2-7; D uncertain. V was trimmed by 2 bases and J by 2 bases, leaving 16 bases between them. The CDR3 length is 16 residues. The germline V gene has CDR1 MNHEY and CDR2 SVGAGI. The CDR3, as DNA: TGTGCCAGCAGTTACGTACTGGGCGGTACTACCTACGAGCAGTACTTC. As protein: CASSYVLGGTTYEQYF.

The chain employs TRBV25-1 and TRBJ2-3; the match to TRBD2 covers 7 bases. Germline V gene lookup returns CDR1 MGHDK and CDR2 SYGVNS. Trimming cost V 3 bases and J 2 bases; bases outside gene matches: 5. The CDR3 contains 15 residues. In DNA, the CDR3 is TGTGCCAGCAGTGAGCTAGCGGATCCCACAGATACGCAGTATTTT. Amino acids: CASSELADPTDTQYF.

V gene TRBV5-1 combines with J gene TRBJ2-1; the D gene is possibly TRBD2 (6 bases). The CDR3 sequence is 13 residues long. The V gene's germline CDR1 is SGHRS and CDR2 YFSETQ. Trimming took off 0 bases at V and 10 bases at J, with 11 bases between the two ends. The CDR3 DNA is TGCGCCAGCAGCTTGGACCCAGCGGGCGAGCAGTTCTTC. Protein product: CASSLDPAGEQFF.

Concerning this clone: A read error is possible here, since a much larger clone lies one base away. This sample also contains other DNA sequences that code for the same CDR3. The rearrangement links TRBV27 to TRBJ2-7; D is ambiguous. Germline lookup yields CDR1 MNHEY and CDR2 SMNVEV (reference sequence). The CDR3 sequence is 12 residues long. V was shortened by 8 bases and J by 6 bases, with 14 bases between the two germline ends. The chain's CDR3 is CASGRYLVEQYF. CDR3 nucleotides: TGTGCCAGCGGGCGCTACCTTGTCGAGCAGTACTTC.

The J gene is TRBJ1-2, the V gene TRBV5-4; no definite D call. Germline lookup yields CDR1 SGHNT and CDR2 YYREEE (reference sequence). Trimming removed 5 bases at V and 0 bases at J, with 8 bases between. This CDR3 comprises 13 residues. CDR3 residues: CASSFLSNYGYTF. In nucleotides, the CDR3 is TGTGCCAGCAGTTTCCTTTCTAACTATGGCTACACCTTC.

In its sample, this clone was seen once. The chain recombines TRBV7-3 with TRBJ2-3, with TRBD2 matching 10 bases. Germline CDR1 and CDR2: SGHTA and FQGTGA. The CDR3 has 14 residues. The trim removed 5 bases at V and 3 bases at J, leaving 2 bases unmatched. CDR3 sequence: CASSQTSGTDTQYF. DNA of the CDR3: TGTGCCAGCAGCCAGACTAGCGGGACAGATACGCAGTATTTT.

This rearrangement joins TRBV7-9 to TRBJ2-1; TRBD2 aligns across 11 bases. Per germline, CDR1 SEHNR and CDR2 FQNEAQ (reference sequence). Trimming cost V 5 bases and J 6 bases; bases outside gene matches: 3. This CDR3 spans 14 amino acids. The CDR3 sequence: CASSRGTSGNEQFF. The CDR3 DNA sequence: TGTGCCAGCAGCCGAGGGACTAGCGGCAATGAGCAGTTCTTC.

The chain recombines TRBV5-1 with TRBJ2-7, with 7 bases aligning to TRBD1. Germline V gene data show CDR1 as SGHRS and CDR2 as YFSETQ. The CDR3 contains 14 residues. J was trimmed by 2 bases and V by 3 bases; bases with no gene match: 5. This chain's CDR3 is CASSSADRAYEQYF. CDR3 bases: TGCGCCAGCAGCTCAGCCGACAGGGCCTACGAGCAGTACTTC.

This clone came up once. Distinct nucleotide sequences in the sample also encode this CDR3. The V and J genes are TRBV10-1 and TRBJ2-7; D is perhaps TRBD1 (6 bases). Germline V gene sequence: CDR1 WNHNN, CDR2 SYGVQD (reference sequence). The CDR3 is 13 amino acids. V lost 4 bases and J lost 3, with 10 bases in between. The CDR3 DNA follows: TGCGCCAGCAGTGCTGGACAGAGCTACGAGCAGTACTTC. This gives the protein CASSAGQSYEQYF.

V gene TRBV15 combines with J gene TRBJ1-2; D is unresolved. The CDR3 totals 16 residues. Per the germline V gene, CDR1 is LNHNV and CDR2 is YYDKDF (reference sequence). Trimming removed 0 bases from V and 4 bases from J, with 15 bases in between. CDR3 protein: CATSRDPPPGTYGYTF. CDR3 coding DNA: TGTGCCACCAGCAGAGATCCCCCCCCGGGAACCTATGGCTACACCTTC.

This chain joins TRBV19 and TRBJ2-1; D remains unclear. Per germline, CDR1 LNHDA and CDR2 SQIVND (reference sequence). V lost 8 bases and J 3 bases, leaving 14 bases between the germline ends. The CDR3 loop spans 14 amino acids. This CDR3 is CASALGFGYNEQFF. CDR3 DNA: TGTGCCAGTGCCTTGGGGTTTGGCTACAATGAGCAGTTCTTC.

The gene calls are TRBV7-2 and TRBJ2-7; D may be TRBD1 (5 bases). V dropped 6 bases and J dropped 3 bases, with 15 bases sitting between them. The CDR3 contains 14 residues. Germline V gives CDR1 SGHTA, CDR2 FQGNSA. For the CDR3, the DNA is TGTGCCAGCAGTCAGGGCCGTACCCTCTACGAGCAGTACTTC. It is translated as CASSQGRTLYEQYF.

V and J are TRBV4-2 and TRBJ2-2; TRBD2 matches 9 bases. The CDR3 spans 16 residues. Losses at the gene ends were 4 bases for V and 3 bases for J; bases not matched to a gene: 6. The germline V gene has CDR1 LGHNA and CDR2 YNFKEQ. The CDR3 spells CASSPLAGRYTGELFF. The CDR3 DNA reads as TGTGCCAGCAGCCCCCTAGCGGGAAGGTACACCGGGGAGCTGTTTTTT.

The CDR3 sequence: CASSLYTGGRDEQYF. CDR3 nucleotides: TGTGCCAGCAGTTTATATACAGGGGGTCGGGATGAGCAGTACTTC. The rearrangement joins TRBV28 to TRBJ2-7; 8 nucleotides agree with TRBD1. Germline loops: CDR1 MDHEN, CDR2 SYDVKM. With V trimmed by 1 base and J by 7 bases, 9 bases remained unmatched. The CDR3 totals 15 residues.

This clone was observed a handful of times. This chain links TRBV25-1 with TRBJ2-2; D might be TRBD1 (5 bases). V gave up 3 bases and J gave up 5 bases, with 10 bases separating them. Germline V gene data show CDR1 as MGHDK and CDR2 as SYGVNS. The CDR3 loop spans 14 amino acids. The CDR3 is CASSEQGKTGELFF. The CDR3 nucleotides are TGTGCCAGCAGTGAGCAGGGAAAAACCGGGGAGCTGTTTTTT.

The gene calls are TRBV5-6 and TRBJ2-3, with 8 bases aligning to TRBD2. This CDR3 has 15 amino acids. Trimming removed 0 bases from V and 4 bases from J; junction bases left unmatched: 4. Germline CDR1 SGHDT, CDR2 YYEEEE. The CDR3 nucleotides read TGTGCCAGCAGCTTGGTCGGAGCGGGGGCAGATACGCAGTATTTT. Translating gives CASSLVGAGADTQYF.